This TCR beta chain was retrieved from a study of cytomegalovirus exposure and HLA in healthy donors. The CDR3 is 16 amino acids. Germline CDR1 reads MNHNY; CDR2 reads SVGAGI (reference sequence). The ends lost 6 bases at V and 8 bases at J; junction bases unmatched: 11. The donors were part of the approximately 130-subject validation cohort, which stood apart from the approximately 630-subject first cohort. The table came from immunoSEQ multiplex PCR; TCRdb's copy has only in-frame clones and leaves some out. The table shows about 120,000 clones, with 85% occurring only once. The V and J genes are TRBV6-6 and TRBJ2-1; TRBD1 agrees at 12 bases. The TCR sequence derives from a woman under 40 in good health and CMV-seronegative. The sequenced sample was PBMCs. CDR3 sequence reads: CASRLPPGQGADEQFF. DNA for the CDR3: TGTGCCAGCAGGCTACCTCCGGGACAGGGGGCGGATGAGCAGTTCTTC.